These T cell receptor beta chains were read from a single sample in a study of blood T cell repertoires in COVID-19. Libraries were prepared by immunoSEQ multiplex PCR; TCRdb keeps only in-frame clonotypes and omits some of them. The table includes 250,000 to 300,000 clones, roughly 80% detected once. Sequencing used peripheral blood. All receptors derive from a man aged 55 to 70 who had recovered from COVID-19. Each CDR3 is given with its conserved first and last residue. The D gene is left open where the match is weak. Size is stated for part of the rows, as once, few or many counts, or as a class when the clone is expanded.

TRBJ2-7 - TRBV5-5 TRBD2 TGTGCCAGCGGATTAGCGGGGTCTGACGTCGAGCAGTACTTC CASGLAGSDVEQYF
TRBJ2-1 - TRBV2 - TGTGCCAGCAGTGAAGCTGGGCAGGTCTACAATGAGCAGTTCTTC CASSEAGQVYNEQFF
TRBJ1-1 - TRBV29-1 - TGCAGCGTTGTGGGGCCAAGGGTCGGGCAAGCTTTCTTT CSVVGPRVGQAFF
TRBJ2-7 - TRBV2 - TGTGCCAGCAGTGGGCCAGGATTGTATGGGTACTTC CASSGPGLYGYF
TRBJ2-7 few TRBV19 TRBD2 TGTGCCAGTAGTGCCGCCCCTCTAGCGGGGGGGCCGGAGTACGAGCAGTACTTC CASSAAPLAGGPEYEQYF
TRBJ2-3 - TRBV6-5 TRBD2 TGTGCCAGCAGTACTAGCGGGGGGGGTCCAGATACGCAGTATTTT CASSTSGGGPDTQYF
TRBJ2-1 - TRBV2 - TGTGCCAGCAGATTACCGGGAGTGCAGTTCTTC CASRLPGVQFF
TRBJ2-1 - TRBV19 TRBD2 TGTGCCAGTAAGGTGGAACTAGCGGGAGTTAATGAGCAGTTCTTC CASKVELAGVNEQFF
TRBJ2-3 - TRBV28 TRBD2 TGTGCCAGCAGTTTGGGCGGACTAGCGGGGGGGACTAGCACAGATACGCAGTATTTT CASSLGGLAGGTSTDTQYF
TRBJ1-6 - TRBV7-6 TRBD1 TGTGCCAGCAGCTTAGGGGACAGGGAGAATTCACCCCTCCACTTT CASSLGDRENSPLHF
TRBJ2-7 - TRBV6-2/TRBV6-3 - TGTGCCAGCAGCCGCGGGGTCCGATACGAGCAGTACTTC CASSRGVRYEQYF
TRBJ2-7 few TRBV5-6 - TGTGCCAGCAGATCACAGGGCCCCTACGAGCAGTACTTC CASRSQGPYEQYF
TRBJ1-1 - TRBV7-2 - TGTGCCAGCAGCTTATCATTCAGCACTGAAGCTTTCTTT CASSLSFSTEAFF
TRBJ1-6 few TRBV2 TRBD1 TGTGCCAGCAGTAAGGGACAGATCTATAATTCACCCCTCCACTTT CASSKGQIYNSPLHF
TRBJ2-7 - TRBV27 TRBD1 TGTGCCAGCAGGACCGGGACAGGGGCGGGGGAGCAGTACTTC CASRTGTGAGEQYF
TRBJ2-4 - TRBV24-1 TRBD1 TGTGCCACCAGCCGGACAGGTGACTGGATTCAGTACTTC CATSRTGDWIQYF
TRBJ1-2 - TRBV10-3 - TGTGCCATCAGTGAGTCGACGGGCTATGGCTACACCTTC CAISESTGYGYTF
TRBJ2-7 - TRBV5-6 TRBD1 TGTGCCAGCAGCAGGGACAGCCGTCATCCGGGAGAGCAGTACTTC CASSRDSRHPGEQYF
TRBJ2-2 - TRBV7-2 TRBD2 TGTGCCAGCAGCCCGAATCGACTAGCGACGGGGGAGCTGTTTTTT CASSPNRLATGELFF
TRBJ2-1 - TRBV5-4 TRBD2 TGTGCCAGCAGTTTCGGGACTACAGTCAACAATGAGCAGTTCTTC CASSFGTTVNNEQFF
TRBJ1-2 - TRBV3-1/TRBV3-2 - TGTGCCAGCAGCCAAGGGCCCGGCTACACCTTC CASSQGPGYTF
TRBJ2-3 - TRBV19 TRBD2 TGTGCCAGTAGTATTAGCGGGAGGGCCGGTAGAGATACGCAGTATTTT CASSISGRAGRDTQYF
TRBJ2-7 - TRBV27 - TGTGCCAGCAGTTTATCGGCGGACAGACTCTACGAGCAGTACTTC CASSLSADRLYEQYF
TRBJ1-1 - TRBV5-1 TRBD1 TGCGCCAGCAGCACCGGGACAGGGGCCGTCGGATACACTGAAGCTTTCTTT CASSTGTGAVGYTEAFF
TRBJ1-4 - TRBV6-5 TRBD1 TGTGCCAGCAGGCCCGGGACAGCAGATAATGAAAAACTGTTTTTT CASRPGTADNEKLFF
TRBJ1-2 - TRBV29-1 - TGCAGCGTTGCCCCAGGGGCTAACTATGGCTACACCTTC CSVAPGANYGYTF
TRBJ2-7 - TRBV5-4 TRBD1 TGTGCCAGCAGCACGGGACAGGGGCGCTACGAGCAGTACTTC CASSTGQGRYEQYF
TRBJ1-2 few TRBV30 - TGTGCCTGTCCTGCCCCAGGGTCCTATGGCTACACCTTC CACPAPGSYGYTF
TRBJ2-7 - TRBV6-5 - TGTGCCAGCAGCCTAGACAGGTTATTGGACGAGCAGTACTTC CASSLDRLLDEQYF
TRBJ2-3 - TRBV24-1 TRBD1 TGTGCCACGTCGCCGGGACAGGGGGCGGATACGCAGTATTTT CATSPGQGADTQYF
TRBJ2-5 - TRBV6-5 TRBD2 TGTGCCACCAAAGCGGGGGGGCCGGAAGAGACCCAGTACTTC CATKAGGPEETQYF
TRBJ1-2 - TRBV19 - TGTGCCAGTAGTATATCGGGATTCGACGCTAACTATGGCTACACCTTC CASSISGFDANYGYTF
TRBJ2-1 - TRBV29-1 TRBD2 TGCAGCGTCGGACTAGCGGGGGGCAACTACAATGAGCAGTTCTTC CSVGLAGGNYNEQFF
TRBJ1-4 - TRBV12-5 - TGTGCTAGTGGGACAGGCATTGAAAAACTGTTTTTT CASGTGIEKLFF
TRBJ2-7 once TRBV5-1 TRBD2 TGCGCCAGCAGAAGGACTAGCGGGAGGGAGCAGTACTTC CASRRTSGREQYF